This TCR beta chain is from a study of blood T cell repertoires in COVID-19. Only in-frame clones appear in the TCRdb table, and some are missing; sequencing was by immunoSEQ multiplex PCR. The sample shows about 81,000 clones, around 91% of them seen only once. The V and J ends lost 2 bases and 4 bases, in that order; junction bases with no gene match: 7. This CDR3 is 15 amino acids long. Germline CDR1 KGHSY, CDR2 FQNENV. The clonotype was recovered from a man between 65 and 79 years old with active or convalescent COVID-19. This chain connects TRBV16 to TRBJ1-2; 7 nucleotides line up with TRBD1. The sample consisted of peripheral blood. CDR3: CASSQGGGAVYGYTF. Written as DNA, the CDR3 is TGTGCCAGCAGCCAAGGAGGGGGCGCAGTCTATGGCTACACCTTC.